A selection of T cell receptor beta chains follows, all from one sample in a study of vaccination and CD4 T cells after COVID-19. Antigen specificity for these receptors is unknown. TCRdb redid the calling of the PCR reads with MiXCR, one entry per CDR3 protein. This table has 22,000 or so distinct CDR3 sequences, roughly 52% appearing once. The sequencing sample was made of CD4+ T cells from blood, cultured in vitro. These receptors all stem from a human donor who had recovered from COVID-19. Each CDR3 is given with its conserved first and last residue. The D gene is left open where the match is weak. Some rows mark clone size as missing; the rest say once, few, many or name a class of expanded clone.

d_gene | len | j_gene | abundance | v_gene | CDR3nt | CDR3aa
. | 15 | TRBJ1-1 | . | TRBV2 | TGTGCCAGCAGTGTCAGGGCCAGGGCTAGCACTGAAGCTTTCTTT | CASSVRARASTEAFF
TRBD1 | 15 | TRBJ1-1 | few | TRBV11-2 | TGTGCCAGCAGCTTAGGACAGGGGGCGGGTACTGAAGCTTTCTTT | CASSLGQGAGTEAFF
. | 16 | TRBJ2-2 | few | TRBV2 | TGTGCCAGCAGGCGCACAGGAGGCGTCGATTCCGGGGAGCTGTTTTTT | CASRRTGGVDSGELFF
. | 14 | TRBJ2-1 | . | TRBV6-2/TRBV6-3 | TGTGCCAGCAGTTACGGCAGGGCCGGCAATGAGCAGTTCTTC | CASSYGRAGNEQFF
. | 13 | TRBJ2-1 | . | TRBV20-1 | TGCAGTGTAAACCGGGACGTTTCCAATGAGCAGTTCTTC | CSVNRDVSNEQFF
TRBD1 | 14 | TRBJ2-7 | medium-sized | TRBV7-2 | TGTGCCAGCAGCGTGGGACAGGCGTCCGTGGGGCAGTACTTC | CASSVGQASVGQYF
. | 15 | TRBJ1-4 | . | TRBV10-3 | TGTGCCATCAGTGAGTCGACGGGCGCGAATGAAAAACTGTTTTTT | CAISESTGANEKLFF
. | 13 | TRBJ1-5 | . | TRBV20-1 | TGCAGTGCTTATGGGGGGATTGAACAGCCCCAGCATTTT | CSAYGGIEQPQHF
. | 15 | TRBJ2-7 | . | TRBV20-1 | TGCAGTGCCCCGGAATGGAGCGGAGCCTCCTACGAGCAGTACTTC | CSAPEWSGASYEQYF
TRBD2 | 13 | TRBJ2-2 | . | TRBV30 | TGTGCCTGGAGACTAGCGGGAGCAGGGGAGCTGTTTTTT | CAWRLAGAGELFF
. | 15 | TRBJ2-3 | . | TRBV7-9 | TGTGCCAGCAGCTTAGGGAGGGTTATCACAGATACGCAGTATTTT | CASSLGRVITDTQYF
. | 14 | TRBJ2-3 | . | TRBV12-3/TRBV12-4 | TGTGCCAGCAGTTTCGAACACGTGGCAGATACGCAGTATTTT | CASSFEHVADTQYF
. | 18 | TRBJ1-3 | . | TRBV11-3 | TGTGCCAGCAGCTTAGATCCGGCAAGGGCTCGCCGAGGGGACACCATATATTTT | CASSLDPARARRGDTIYF
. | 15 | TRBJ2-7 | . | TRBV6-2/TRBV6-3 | TGTGCCACAATGTCCCCTAAGAAGGGGTCCCACGAGCAGTACTTC | CATMSPKKGSHEQYF
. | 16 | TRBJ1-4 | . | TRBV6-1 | TGTGCCAGCAGTGAGGGCAGGCCTCGGGGGATTGAAAAACTGTTTTTT | CASSEGRPRGIEKLFF
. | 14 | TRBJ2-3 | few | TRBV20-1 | TGCAGTGCTAGAAATGGGGTAGGCACAGATACGCAGTATTTT | CSARNGVGTDTQYF
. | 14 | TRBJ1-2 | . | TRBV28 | TGTGCCAGCAGTTTACAGGGTTCATACTATGGCTACACCTTC | CASSLQGSYYGYTF
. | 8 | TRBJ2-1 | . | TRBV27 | TGTGCCAGCGGGAAAAAGAACTTC | CASGKKNF
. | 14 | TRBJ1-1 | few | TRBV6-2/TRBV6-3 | TGTGCCAGCAGTTACTTCACGGGGCAGGCAATGGGTTTCTTT | CASSYFTGQAMGFF
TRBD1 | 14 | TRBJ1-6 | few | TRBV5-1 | TGCGCCAGCACGCCGGGACAGATCCGATCACCCCTCCACTTT | CASTPGQIRSPLHF
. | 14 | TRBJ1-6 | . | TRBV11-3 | TGTGCCAGCAGCCCGGACCCGGGGTTTTCACCCCTCCACTTT | CASSPDPGFSPLHF
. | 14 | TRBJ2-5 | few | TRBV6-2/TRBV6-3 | TGTGCCAGCAGTTACAGGTCTAGTCACGAGACCCAGTACTTC | CASSYRSSHETQYF
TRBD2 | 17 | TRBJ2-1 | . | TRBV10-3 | TGTGCCATCAGGTTGACTAGCGGGAGGGCCTTATCCAATGAGCAGTTCTTC | CAIRLTSGRALSNEQFF
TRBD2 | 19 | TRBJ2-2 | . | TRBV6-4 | TGTGCCAGCAGTTGGACTAGCGGGAGGGGGCAAGGCCCTCACCGGGAGCTGTTTTTT | CASSWTSGRGQGPHRELFF
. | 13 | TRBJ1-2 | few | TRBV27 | TGTGCCAGCAGGTCATTGGGGGAGGAGGGCTACACCTTC | CASRSLGEEGYTF
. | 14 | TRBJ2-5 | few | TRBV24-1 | TGTGCCACCAGGGGGACGGGAACAGGGGAGACCCAGTACTTC | CATRGTGTGETQYF
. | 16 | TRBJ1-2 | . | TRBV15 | TGTGCCACCAGCAGAAGGGGGGGGGAGGCTGTTTATGGCTACACCTTC | CATSRRGGEAVYGYTF
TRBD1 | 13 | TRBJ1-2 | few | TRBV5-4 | TGTGCCAGCAGGCCGGGACAGAACTATGGCTACACCTTC | CASRPGQNYGYTF
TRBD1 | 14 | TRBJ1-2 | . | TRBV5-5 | TGTGCCAGCAGACCCGACCGGGACAGATTGGGGTACACCTTC | CASRPDRDRLGYTF
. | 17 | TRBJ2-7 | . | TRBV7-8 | TGTGCCAGCAGCCGGGGACACCCACGTGAGCTCTCCTACGAGCAGTACTTC | CASSRGHPRELSYEQYF
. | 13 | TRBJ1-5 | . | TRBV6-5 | TGTGCCAGCAGTTACCGGGGCAATCAGCCCCAGCATTTT | CASSYRGNQPQHF